A selection of T cell receptor beta chains follows, all from one sample in a study of control samples from healthy donors and cancer patients. TCRdb's copy holds only in-frame clones and misses some; the assay was immunoSEQ multiplex PCR. The repertoire holds tens of thousands of clones, approximately 90% seen once, with about 1.9% in the top ten. Sample: PBMCs. These receptors originate from a woman aged 55-70 years with head and neck cancer. Both conserved end residues are part of each CDR3. D genes are given only for firm matches. Not all rows give a size; the values are once, few, many and, for expanded clones, a class.

J | V | D | size | CDR3 | DNA
TRBJ2-3 | TRBV9 | - | - | CASSVGTSTDTQYF | TGTGCCAGCAGCGTAGGGACTAGCACAGATACGCAGTATTTT
TRBJ1-1 | TRBV6-5 | - | - | CASSSKGPSLEAFF | TGTGCCAGCAGTTCAAAGGGACCCTCTCTTGAAGCTTTCTTT
TRBJ1-1 | TRBV9 | - | - | CASSVVSGGTEAFF | TGTGCCAGCAGCGTAGTTAGCGGAGGGACTGAAGCTTTCTTT
TRBJ2-7 | TRBV28 | - | - | CASSLQGSWEQYF | TGTGCCAGCAGTTTACAGGGTTCGTGGGAGCAGTACTTC
TRBJ1-5 | TRBV12-3/TRBV12-4 | - | - | CASQYSNQPQHF | TGTGCCAGCCAGTATAGCAATCAGCCCCAGCATTTT
TRBJ2-7 | TRBV6-1 | - | - | CASSEFEPPYEQYF | TGTGCCAGCAGTGAATTTGAGCCACCCTACGAGCAGTACTTC
TRBJ2-7 | TRBV5-8 | - | - | CASSFILATSYEQYF | TGTGCCAGCAGCTTTATACTCGCTACCTCCTACGAGCAGTACTTC
TRBJ2-3 | TRBV5-1 | - | - | CASSLQGSTDTQYF | TGCGCCAGCAGCTTGCAGGGTTCGACAGATACGCAGTATTTT
TRBJ2-7 | TRBV5-8 | - | once | CASSLGGGAPSHEQYF | TGTGCCAGCAGCTTGGGTGGGGGGGCCCCTTCCCACGAGCAGTACTTC
TRBJ2-3 | TRBV25-1 | TRBD2 | - | CASSGGLAGGTDTQYF | TGTGCCAGCAGTGGGGGACTAGCGGGAGGCACAGATACGCAGTATTTT
TRBJ2-1 | TRBV19 | TRBD2 | - | CASSMFAGGTDEQFF | TGTGCCAGTAGTATGTTTGCGGGAGGAACCGATGAGCAGTTCTTC
TRBJ2-5 | TRBV19 | TRBD1 | few | CASSSDRGRQTQYF | TGTGCCAGTAGTTCCGACAGGGGACGGCAGACCCAGTACTTC
TRBJ2-7 | TRBV5-4 | TRBD1 | - | CASSFPDRGHYEQYF | TGTGCCAGCAGCTTCCCGGACAGGGGGCATTACGAGCAGTACTTC
TRBJ2-5 | TRBV2 | - | - | CASREDSLQETQYF | TGTGCCAGCAGGGAGGACAGCCTCCAAGAGACCCAGTACTTC
TRBJ1-4 | TRBV19 | - | - | CASMAATATNEKLFF | TGTGCCAGTATGGCAGCAACTGCAACTAATGAAAAACTGTTTTTT
TRBJ2-7 | TRBV6-1 | TRBD2 | - | CASSEALAGGPYEQYF | TGTGCCAGCAGTGAAGCCCTAGCGGGAGGACCCTACGAGCAGTACTTC
TRBJ1-3 | TRBV30 | - | few | CAWSAAGGSGNTIYF | TGTGCCTGGAGTGCAGCGGGGGGCTCTGGAAACACCATATATTTT